A selection of T cell receptor beta chains follows, all from one sample in a study of T cell responses to AZD1222 COVID-19 vaccine. Assay: immunoSEQ multiplex PCR; the TCRdb copy retains only in-frame clones and omits some. The table lists over 95,000 clones, roughly nine tenths of them singletons. Here the sequenced sample was peripheral blood, taken on day 0 of AZD1222 vaccination. The receptors originated from an adult in good health. The CDR3 runs from the conserved cysteine through the conserved F or W. D genes are given only for firm matches. Clone size, where shown, is once, few, many, or a class for clones that have expanded.

V	D	size	J	CDR3	DNA
TRBV12-3/TRBV12-4	NA	NA	TRBJ2-2	CASILGGAGELFF	TGTGCCAGCATCCTTGGTGGCGCCGGGGAGCTGTTTTTT
TRBV4-1	NA	NA	TRBJ2-7	CASLGTNSNEQYF	TGCGCCAGCTTAGGAACAAATTCTAACGAGCAGTACTTC
TRBV11-3	NA	NA	TRBJ1-5	CASSPKIYRHDRYQPQHF	TGTGCCAGCAGCCCTAAAATTTACCGGCACGACCGGTATCAGCCCCAGCATTTT
TRBV19	NA	NA	TRBJ2-1	CASSTYTYNEQFF	TGTGCCAGTAGTACTTACACCTACAATGAGCAGTTCTTC
TRBV6-5	NA	NA	TRBJ1-2	CASSNRDYGYTF	TGTGCCAGCAGTAACAGGGACTATGGCTACACCTTC
TRBV9	NA	NA	TRBJ2-3	CASSPGTPTIADTQYF	TGTGCCAGCAGCCCGGGGACCCCAACGATTGCAGATACGCAGTATTTT
TRBV25-1	NA	NA	TRBJ1-4	CASSWLAGEKLFF	TGTGCCAGCAGTTGGCTGGCTGGTGAAAAACTGTTTTTT
TRBV2	TRBD1	NA	TRBJ1-2	CAREQNRDRGPDGYTF	TGTGCCAGAGAGCAAAATAGGGACAGGGGGCCGGATGGCTACACCTTC
TRBV16	NA	NA	TRBJ1-1	CASSQRDGTEAFF	TGTGCCAGCAGCCAGAGGGATGGCACTGAAGCTTTCTTT
TRBV7-9	TRBD2	NA	TRBJ2-5	CASSFSSGLETQYF	TGTGCCAGCAGCTTTTCTAGCGGGTTAGAGACCCAGTACTTC
TRBV4-1	TRBD2	NA	TRBJ2-3	CASSPKTTSGGADTQYF	TGCGCCAGCAGCCCTAAGACCACTAGCGGGGGGGCAGATACGCAGTATTTT
TRBV19	TRBD1	NA	TRBJ1-1	CASIMTGSGTEAFF	TGTGCCAGTATTATGACAGGGTCAGGCACTGAAGCTTTCTTT
TRBV19	NA	NA	TRBJ1-2	CASSIPGPANYGYTF	TGTGCCAGTAGTATTCCGGGGCCAGCTAACTATGGCTACACCTTC
TRBV7-8	TRBD1	NA	TRBJ2-3	CASSRGGHSTDTQYF	TGTGCCAGCAGCCGAGGGGGCCATAGCACAGATACGCAGTATTTT
TRBV13	TRBD1	NA	TRBJ1-3	CASSLVGERGRFGNTIYF	TGTGCCAGCAGCTTAGTGGGTGAGAGGGGGCGTTTTGGAAACACCATATATTTT
TRBV6-5	TRBD1	NA	TRBJ1-2	CASRQGAHRYGYTF	TGTGCCAGCAGGCAGGGGGCGCATCGCTATGGCTACACCTTC
TRBV10-3	NA	NA	TRBJ1-5	CAIREQDSNQPQHF	TGTGCCATCAGGGAGCAAGATAGCAATCAGCCCCAGCATTTT
TRBV11-3	TRBD2	NA	TRBJ2-7	CASSASGGLSYEQYF	TGTGCCAGCAGCGCCAGCGGGGGACTCTCCTACGAGCAGTACTTC
TRBV6-5	TRBD1	NA	TRBJ1-2	CASLPVVGQLNGYTF	TGTGCCAGCCTTCCAGTTGTGGGACAGCTAAACGGCTACACCTTC
TRBV10-2	NA	NA	TRBJ1-1	CASSEVGRGTEAFF	TGCGCCAGCAGTGAGGTGGGAAGGGGGACTGAAGCTTTCTTT
TRBV6-2/TRBV6-3	NA	NA	TRBJ1-2	CASSYSQAAVYGYTF	TGTGCCAGCAGTTACTCTCAGGCGGCAGTTTATGGCTACACCTTC
TRBV6-5	TRBD1	NA	TRBJ1-1	CASQSRDRGRGAFF	TGTGCCAGCCAGTCCCGGGACAGGGGGCGTGGAGCTTTCTTT
TRBV24-1	TRBD1	once	TRBJ2-2	CATSDMGQPNTGELFF	TGTGCCACCAGTGACATGGGACAGCCGAACACCGGGGAGCTGTTTTTT
TRBV13	NA	NA	TRBJ1-3	CASSTPLAERGNTIYF	TGTGCCAGCAGCACCCCCTTAGCCGAGAGGGGAAACACCATATATTTT
TRBV5-6	NA	NA	TRBJ1-1	CASSILGGNTEAFF	TGTGCCAGCAGCATTCTTGGGGGTAACACTGAAGCTTTCTTT
TRBV27	NA	NA	TRBJ2-7	CASRYSSSYEQYF	TGTGCCAGCAGATACTCAAGCTCCTACGAGCAGTACTTC
TRBV5-1	NA	NA	TRBJ1-5	CASSLVGGDNQPQHF	TGCGCCAGCAGCTTGGTGGGTGGGGATAATCAGCCCCAGCATTTT
TRBV27	TRBD1	once	TRBJ1-2	CASSRGTGRNYGYTF	TGTGCCAGCTCCAGGGGGACAGGCCGCAACTATGGCTACACCTTC
TRBV9	TRBD1	NA	TRBJ1-3	CASSVEGAPGNTIYF	TGTGCCAGCAGCGTAGAGGGGGCGCCTGGAAACACCATATATTTT
TRBV7-2	NA	NA	TRBJ2-7	CASTSAGRNRYEQYF	TGTGCCAGCACCTCTGCGGGTAGGAATCGGTACGAGCAGTACTTC
TRBV6-5	NA	few	TRBJ2-2	CASSFTGVGELFF	TGTGCCAGCAGTTTCACGGGGGTCGGGGAGCTGTTTTTT
TRBV6-4	NA	NA	TRBJ2-7	CASSASSESSYEQYF	TGTGCCAGCAGTGCCTCGTCCGAAAGCTCCTACGAGCAGTACTTC
TRBV5-4	NA	NA	TRBJ1-2	CASSSFRAVGYTF	TGTGCCAGCAGTTCCTTCCGGGCGGTCGGCTACACCTTC
TRBV18	NA	NA	TRBJ2-6	CASSPDRPSGANVLTF	TGTGCCAGCTCACCAGATAGGCCGTCTGGGGCCAACGTCCTGACTTTC
TRBV7-2	TRBD1	NA	TRBJ2-1	CASSSNRGHEQFF	TGTGCCAGCAGCTCGAACAGGGGGCATGAGCAGTTCTTC
TRBV6-2/TRBV6-3	NA	few	TRBJ2-7	CASSPYLRDGYSYEQYF	TGTGCCAGCAGTCCATACCTTCGGGACGGATACTCCTACGAGCAGTACTTC
TRBV2	TRBD2	NA	TRBJ2-5	CASSEEASGVYGETQYF	TGTGCCAGCAGTGAAGAGGCTAGCGGGGTTTATGGGGAGACCCAGTACTTC
TRBV7-2	TRBD2	NA	TRBJ2-3	CASSLVLAGGPRDTQYF	TGTGCCAGCAGCTTAGTGCTCGCGGGGGGGCCTAGAGATACGCAGTATTTT
TRBV11-2	TRBD2	NA	TRBJ2-1	CASSLAGLAGDEQFF	TGTGCCAGCAGCTTAGCGGGACTAGCGGGGGATGAGCAGTTCTTC
TRBV7-2	TRBD1	NA	TRBJ2-2	CASSFGTAKTNTGELFF	TGTGCCAGCAGCTTCGGGACAGCGAAAACGAACACCGGGGAGCTGTTTTTT
TRBV4-2	NA	NA	TRBJ1-6	CASSQDSGNSPLHF	TGTGCCAGCAGCCAAGATTCCGGAAATTCACCCCTCCACTTT
TRBV27	TRBD1	once	TRBJ2-7	CASSSPGQGHEQYF	TGTGCCAGCAGTTCTCCGGGACAGGGTCACGAGCAGTACTTC
TRBV2	TRBD1	NA	TRBJ1-2	CASRQGSWGYTF	TGTGCCAGCAGACAGGGGTCGTGGGGCTACACCTTC
TRBV7-2	NA	NA	TRBJ2-7	CASSPLQSYEQYF	TGTGCCAGCAGCCCCCTTCAATCGTACGAGCAGTACTTC
TRBV6-4	NA	NA	TRBJ1-5	CATPTGDYSNQPQHF	TGTGCCACCCCTACAGGAGACTATAGCAATCAGCCCCAGCATTTT
TRBV27	NA	NA	TRBJ1-1	CASSYTLNTEAFF	TGTGCCAGCAGTTATACACTGAACACTGAAGCTTTCTTT